The next 19 T cell receptor beta chains were all read from a single sample in a study of early T cells in non-severe SARS-CoV-2 infection. TCRdb recomputed calls from the 5' RACE reads with MiXCR, one row per CDR3 protein. Among 50,000 to 65,000 distinct CDR3 sequences listed, about 11% were seen once. Source: whole blood, taken at baseline. These receptors originate from an adult who was a healthcare worker with PCR-confirmed SARS-CoV-2 infection or an uninfected control (not recorded which).

Only a few counts were recorded for this clonotype. The chain carries TRBV10-3 and TRBJ2-3; 13 nucleotides agree with TRBD2. The CDR3 runs to 19 residues. Germline values: CDR1 ENHRY, CDR2 SYGVKD. J was trimmed by 3 bases and V by 0 bases; bases with no gene match: 9. The CDR3 reads CAISESLRLAGGRTDTQYF. The CDR3 region has the DNA TGTGCCATCAGTGAGTCTCTCCGACTAGCGGGGGGCCGTACAGATACGCAGTATTTT.

The chain joins TRBV11-2 to TRBJ2-7; D perhaps matches TRBD2 (6 bases). Trimming stripped 5 bases from V and 2 bases from J, with 19 bases between. CDR3 size: 16 residues. CDR1 and CDR2 (germline): SGHAT, FQNNGV. For the CDR3, the DNA is TGTGCCAGCAGCCCTACTTCTCGACGGGGGACCTACGAGCAGTACTTC. It codes for CASSPTSRRGTYEQYF.

The genes are TRBV20-1 and TRBJ2-3; 8 nucleotides align to TRBD2. V trimming: 5 bases; J trimming: 4 bases; junction bases outside the gene matches: 2. The CDR3 has 12 amino acids. Germline V gene lookup returns CDR1 DFQATT and CDR2 SNEGSKA (reference sequence). CDR3 sequence (DNA): TGCAGTGCTTGGACTAGCCCAGATACGCAGTATTTT. It yields the protein CSAWTSPDTQYF.

This clonotype was seen ten or more times. This chain joins TRBV29-1 and TRBJ2-3, with D uncertain. V lost 0 bases to trimming and J lost 1 base, with 8 bases between them. There are 14 residues in the CDR3. Germline assignment: CDR1 SQVTM and CDR2 ANQGSEA. The chain's CDR3 is CSVEDPGGTDTQYF. In DNA, the CDR3 is TGCAGCGTTGAAGATCCAGGAGGCACAGATACGCAGTATTTT.

In its sample, this clonotype was seen a few times. The chain is built from TRBV7-3 and TRBJ2-2, with 7 bases that match TRBD2. This CDR3 contains 18 residues. The germline V gene encodes CDR1 SGHTA and CDR2 FQGTGA. After removal of 0 bases from V and 1 base from J, the junction contained 8 bases not matched to a gene. As DNA, the CDR3 is TGTGCCAGCAGCTTAACTGGACTAGTGGGGATGAACACCGGGGAGCTGTTTTTT. Translated, it gives CASSLTGLVGMNTGELFF. The full variable domain, rest sourced from reference TRBV7-3 and TRBJ2-2, is GAGVSQTPSNKVTEKGKYVELRCDPISGHTALYWYRQSLGQGPEFLIYFQGTGAADDSGLPNDRFFAVRPEGSVSTLKIQRTERGDSAVYLCASSLTGLVGMNTGELFFGEGSRLTVL.

This clonotype was picked up a small number of times. The V gene is TRBV20-1, the J gene TRBJ2-1, with D perhaps matching TRBD1 (6 bases). There are 13 residues in the CDR3. Per the germline V gene, CDR1 is DFQATT and CDR2 is SNEGSKA (reference sequence). Trimming cost V 0 bases and J 15 bases, with 18 bases left between them. This CDR3 is CSARDSYPGELFF. Here the CDR3 DNA reads TGCAGTGCTAGAGATAGCTACCCAGGGGAACTGTTCTTC.

This clonotype was counted only a few times. DNA of the CDR3: TGTGCCAGCACCCTGGGGAGGTACCAAGAGACCCAGTACTTC. This translates into CASTLGRYQETQYF. The gene calls are TRBV11-2 and TRBJ2-5, with D possibly TRBD2 on 6 matching bases. This CDR3 spans 14 amino acids. V was pared by 7 bases and J by 0 bases, with 12 bases between. Germline CDR1 reads SGHAT; CDR2 reads FQNNGV.

This clonotype appeared a single time. The chain employs TRBV10-2 and TRBJ1-4; D is perhaps TRBD1 (6 bases). This CDR3 contains 16 residues. Trimming stripped 10 bases from V and 4 bases from J, with 22 bases between. Germline values: CDR1 WSHSY, CDR2 SAAADI. In DNA, the CDR3 is TGCGCCACCCTACAGGGCATAGGAGGCGATAATGAAAAACTGTTTTTT. Residues: CATLQGIGGDNEKLFF.

This clonotype was detected ten times or more. J is TRBJ2-5 and V is TRBV6-2 or TRBV6-3; no firm D call. Germline V CDR1 and CDR2: MNHEY, SVGEGT. V was cut by 7 bases and J by 9 bases, with 18 bases left in between. CDR3 length: 13 residues. CDR3 protein: CASTPGWRRAQYF. DNA for the CDR3: TGTGCCAGCACCCCAGGATGGCGTCGGGCCCAGTACTTC.

This rearrangement joins TRBV20-1 to TRBJ2-5, with 11 bases identical to TRBD2. CDR3 length: 14 amino acids. Germline V gene lookup returns CDR1 DFQATT and CDR2 SNEGSKA (reference sequence). Trimming cost V 3 bases and J 1 base; bases outside gene matches: 1. CDR3 sequence reads: CSASTSGGQETQYF. The CDR3 bases are TGCAGTGCTAGTACTAGCGGGGGCCAAGAGACCCAGTACTTC.

This clonotype was observed at least ten times. J is TRBJ2-3 and V is TRBV20-1, with TRBD2 matching 8 bases. The V gene end was trimmed by 2 bases and the J gene end by 6 bases; junction bases not matched to a gene: 7. The CDR3 loop spans 14 amino acids. Germline lookup yields CDR1 DFQATT and CDR2 SNEGSKA (reference sequence). Here the CDR3 DNA reads TGCAGTGCTAGAAGGATCGGGGGGGACGATACGCAGTATTTT. Amino acid sequence: CSARRIGGDDTQYF.

The chain employs TRBV9 and TRBJ2-2, with 9 bases aligning to TRBD2. The CDR3 has 12 residues. V was clipped by 3 bases and J by 10 bases; unmatched bases: 1. Germline V gives CDR1 SGDLS, CDR2 YYNGEE. As DNA, the CDR3 is TGTGCCAGCAGCGCGGGACTAGCGGAGCTGTTTTTT. Encoded protein: CASSAGLAELFF.

The chain recombines TRBV19 with TRBJ1-1; 7 bases agree with TRBD1. CDR3 size: 14 residues. The ends lost 7 bases at V and 6 bases at J; junction bases unmatched: 11. CDR1 is LNHDA, CDR2 SQIVND, per germline (reference sequence). CDR3 region: CASTETGRSPEAFF. The CDR3 DNA reads as TGTGCCAGTACCGAGACAGGGAGAAGCCCTGAAGCTTTCTTT.

This clonotype has ten or more counts. CDR3: CASSPTGVKQPQHF. CDR3 nucleotides: TGTGCCAGTAGCCCGACAGGGGTAAAGCAGCCCCAGCATTTT. The chain combines TRBV19 with TRBJ1-5; 8 bases agree with TRBD1. The CDR3 has 14 amino acids. Per germline, CDR1 LNHDA and CDR2 SQIVND (reference sequence). J lost 7 bases, V lost 6 bases, and 8 bases had no gene match. Based on the CDR3 plus reference TRBV19 and TRBJ1-5, the full variable domain is DGGITQSPKYLFRKEGQNVTLSCEQNLNHDAMYWYRQDPGQGLRLIYYSQIVNDFQKGDIAEGYSVSREKKESFPLTVTSAQKNPTAFYLCASSPTGVKQPQHFGDGTRLSIL.

This clonotype was observed many times. The chain combines TRBV6-6 with TRBJ1-5; no clear D. CDR3 length: 15 amino acids. Trimming stripped 6 bases from V and 1 base from J, with 13 bases between. In germline, CDR1 is MNHNY, CDR2 SVGAGI (reference sequence). The CDR3 DNA is TGTGCCAGCAGGTCCCGCCGACAAAGCAATCAGCCCCAGCATTTT. It translates to CASRSRRQSNQPQHF.

The chain is built from TRBV30 and TRBJ1-6; D unclear. Per the germline V gene, CDR1 is GTSNPN and CDR2 is SVGIG (reference sequence). With 1 base removed from V and 4 bases from J, the gap between germline ends came to 5 bases. The CDR3 contains 13 residues. CDR3 protein: CAWSEQYNSPLHF. The CDR3 bases are TGTGCCTGGAGTGAACAGTATAATTCACCCCTCCACTTT.

The rearrangement uses TRBV29-1 and TRBJ1-1; 8 bases are a match to TRBD1. The CDR3 is 13 amino acids. V trimming: 6 bases; J trimming: 8 bases; junction bases outside the gene matches: 11. The germline V gene has CDR1 SQVTM and CDR2 ANQGSEA. CDR3 coding DNA: TGCAGCGTACTGACAGGGGAAAGGCCCGAAGCTTTCTTT. Its translation: CSVLTGERPEAFF.

This clonotype occurred many times. This sequence joins TRBV20-1 and TRBJ2-3, with 9 bases that match TRBD2. The germline CDR1 and CDR2 sequences are DFQATT and SNEGSKA (reference sequence). V gave up 6 bases and J gave up 3 bases; unmatched junction bases: 19. The CDR3 is 18 amino acids. In nucleotides, the CDR3 is TGCAGTGCCCAGGACCCTAGCGGGGCCCTCGGGATAACAGATACGCAGTATTTT. It specifies CSAQDPSGALGITDTQYF.

The gene calls are TRBV9 and TRBJ2-3, with D perhaps assigned TRBD1 or TRBD2 (6 bases each). Deletions cut 0 bases from V and 0 bases from J, with 8 bases between. CDR1 and CDR2 (germline): SGDLS, YYNGEE. The CDR3 length is 15 residues. DNA of the CDR3: TGTGCCAGCAGCGTAGGGGGGGCTAGCACAGATACGCAGTATTTT. Residues: CASSVGGASTDTQYF.